The source of this T cell receptor (beta chain) is a study of B cell selection in AIRE deficiency. Turning to this clone: Its antigen is unidentified.

Points from the study as a whole: Shared Treg sequences were biased toward short CDR3s with few non-templated nucleotide insertions.

Conventional CD4 T cells were sorted as CD4+CD127+ cells. In the authors' methods: Patients' conventional T cells yielded roughly 100,000 distinct TCRbeta sequences; donors' under 150,000. Assay used: immunoSEQ multiplex PCR; TCRdb lists only in-frame clones, some missing. That table is the source of V, J and clone size, and D and trimming were worked out from the DNA. The profile shows some 25,000 clones, approximately 96% of them singletons. What was sequenced was conventional CD4+ T cells sorted from PBMCs. The sequence derives from a human donor with AIRE deficiency.

CDR3 nucleotide sequence: TGTGCCAGCAGCCCTGTTCCAGGATCGAACACTGAAGCTTTCTTT. It specifies CASSPVPGSNTEAFF. The chain employs TRBV5-6 and TRBJ1-1; D gene unclear. The CDR3 runs 15 residues. Germline CDR1 SGHDT, CDR2 YYEEEE. Trimming took 4 bases from V and 1 from J, leaving 14 bases between them.